These 9 T cell receptor beta chains were sequenced from one sample in a study of siplizumab effects on memory and regulatory T cells. The method was immunoSEQ multiplex PCR; TCRdb's version includes in-frame clones alone and lacks a portion of them. The table includes fewer than 120,000 clones, around 90% detected once. The material sequenced was CD4+ T cells sorted from blood. All receptors derive from a human donor in good health.

CDR3 region: CASSENSFNEQFF. The CDR3 DNA follows: TGTGCCAGCAGTGAAAACAGCTTTAATGAGCAGTTCTTC. This chain joins TRBV2 and TRBJ2-1; D ambiguous. CDR1 and CDR2 from the germline V gene are SNHLY and FYNNEI. Trimming took off 2 bases at V and 7 bases at J, with 9 bases between the two ends. This CDR3 has 13 amino acids.

The table lists this clone with a few counts. The genes are TRBV10-3 and TRBJ1-3; TRBD1 aligns across 7 bases. The germline V gene encodes CDR1 ENHRY and CDR2 SYGVKD. The CDR3 sequence is 14 residues long. V shed 7 bases, J shed 9 bases, and the junction held 12 bases outside the gene matches. In DNA form, the CDR3 reads TGTGCCATCATGGGGACAGTCTCGGGAGGCACCATATATTTT. It encodes CAIMGTVSGGTIYF.

V and J are TRBV4-2 and TRBJ1-2, with a tentative D call TRBD1 (5 bases). Germline CDR1 and CDR2: LGHNA and YNFKEQ. With 0 bases removed from V and 7 bases from J, the gap between germline ends came to 15 bases. This CDR3 is 15 amino acids long. CDR3 amino acids: CASSQENPGPSGYTF. The CDR3 DNA sequence: TGTGCCAGCAGCCAAGAAAACCCAGGGCCCTCTGGCTACACCTTC.

V usage is TRBV7-9 and J usage is TRBJ2-7; D is tentatively TRBD1 or TRBD2 (5 bases each). Germline CDR1 is SEHNR and CDR2 is FQNEAQ (reference sequence). The CDR3 runs to 14 residues. V lost 7 bases to trimming and J lost 7 bases, with 20 bases between them. CDR3 amino acids: CASTTQRDGREQYF. As DNA, the CDR3 is TGTGCCAGCACCACCCAGAGGGACGGCCGGGAGCAGTACTTC.

V and J are TRBV5-5 and TRBJ1-2, with 8 nucleotides matching TRBD1. The trim removed 3 bases at V and 7 bases at J, leaving 8 bases unmatched. CDR3 length: 14 amino acids. Germline V gene data show CDR1 as SGHKS and CDR2 as YYEKEE (reference sequence). CDR3 nucleotide sequence: TGTGCCAGCAGCTGGGCGACCACAGGGGGTGGCTACACCTTC. It translates to CASSWATTGGGYTF.

The chain couples TRBV2 to TRBJ1-2, with D unresolved. Germline V lookup: CDR1 SNHLY, CDR2 FYNNEI. There are 13 residues in the CDR3. The V gene lost 3 bases and the J gene lost 4 bases, with 9 bases spanning the gap. The CDR3 sequence is CASSDQPLYGYTF. The DNA of the CDR3 is TGTGCCAGCAGTGATCAACCACTCTATGGCTACACCTTC.

The rearrangement links TRBV5-1 to TRBJ1-6; D unclear. V lost 0 bases to trimming and J lost 2 bases, with 9 bases between them. This CDR3 has 16 residues. CDR1 is SGHRS, CDR2 YFSETQ, per germline. CDR3 DNA sequence: TGCGCCAGCAGCTTGGCCGGAATCGCCTATAATTCACCCCTCCACTTT. As protein: CASSLAGIAYNSPLHF.

A remark on this clone: Compared with germline, one end of the junction differs, possibly owing to a read error. The chain recombines TRBV7-7 with TRBJ1-1; D ambiguous. Germline loops: CDR1 SSHAT, CDR2 FNYEAQ (reference sequence). This CDR3 has 13 residues. The CDR3 nucleotides read TGTGCTAGCAGCCTGGACCCGAGGGCTGAAGCTTTCTTT. Protein sequence: CASSLDPRAEAFF.

The rearrangement links TRBV7-9 to TRBJ2-5, with 7 bases lining up with TRBD1. The tail of the sequence fits TRBJ2-7 better, so the J call may be wrong. In germline, CDR1 is SEHNR, CDR2 FQNEAQ (reference sequence). The CDR3 sequence is 14 residues long. The CDR3: CASSPRTGHYEQYF. Here the CDR3 DNA reads TGTGCCAGCAGCCCGCGGACAGGACACTACGAGCAGTACTTC.